One and the same sample provided the 23 T cell receptor beta chains below, sequenced in a study of post-analysis software for immune sequencing data. General study points: Four or five TRBV segments were more frequent in patients than controls; TRBV5-6, TRBV5-1 and TRBV20-1 belonged to this group.

Each TCR beta cDNA library carried unique molecular identifiers. TCRdb re-derived calls from the PCR reads in MiXCR, one entry per CDR3 protein. The sample lists 650,000 to 850,000 distinct CDR3 sequences; around 53% were seen once. Their antigens remain unidentified. Specimen: blood. The receptors were gathered from a girl under 18 with multiple sclerosis.

Only a few counts were recorded for this clonotype. The chain recombines TRBV18 with TRBJ2-7, with 8 bases identical to TRBD1. Per germline, CDR1 KGHSH and CDR2 LQKENI. CDR3 length: 15 amino acids. With 3 bases clipped from V and 0 bases from J, the junction kept 4 bases outside the gene matches. The CDR3 nucleotides read TGTGCCAGCTCACCTCAGGGGGCAAGCTCCTACGAGCAGTACTTC. Its translation is CASSPQGASSYEQYF.

This chain uses TRBV7-2 with TRBJ2-1; 7 positions agree with TRBD2. Germline lookup yields CDR1 SGHTA and CDR2 FQGNSA. There are 13 residues in the CDR3. The ends lost 0 bases at V and 9 bases at J; junction bases unmatched: 2. The CDR3 nucleotides read TGTGCCAGCAGCTTAGCCGGACTAGGTGAGCAGTTCTTC. Protein sequence: CASSLAGLGEQFF. Variable domain in full (rest from reference TRBV7-2 and TRBJ2-1): GAGVSQSPSNKVTEKGKDVELRCDPISGHTALYWYRQSLGQGLEFLIYFQGNSAPDKSGLPSDRFSAERTGGSVSTLTIQRTQQEDSAVYLCASSLAGLGEQFFGPGTRLTVL.

The chain joins TRBV25-1 to TRBJ1-1, with TRBD1 matching 9 bases. Trimming at V came to 2 bases and at J to 7 bases, leaving 2 bases not matched to a gene. Germline V lookup: CDR1 MGHDK, CDR2 SYGVNS. The CDR3 is 13 residues long. CDR3 coding DNA: TGTGCCAGCAGTGAAACAGGGGGCCGTGAAGCTTTCTTT. Protein product: CASSETGGREAFF.

This chain links TRBV4-1 with TRBJ1-2; maybe TRBD1 (5 bases). The CDR3 consists of 14 residues. The V and J ends lost 1 base and 2 bases respectively, with 8 bases between them. Per the germline V gene, CDR1 is MGHRA and CDR2 is YSYEKL. In DNA, the CDR3 is TGCGCCAGCAGCCAAGGACAGCTCAACTATGGCTACACCTTC. This gives the protein CASSQGQLNYGYTF.

The rearrangement links TRBV14 to TRBJ2-5, with TRBD1 matching 7 bases. The V gene's germline CDR1 is SGHDN and CDR2 FVKESK. Trimming at V came to 2 bases and at J to 11 bases, leaving 8 bases not matched to a gene. The CDR3 consists of 13 residues. CDR3 in DNA: TGTGCCAGCAGCCAATCCGAACAGGGGAAGCAGTACTTC. Translating gives CASSQSEQGKQYF.

This clonotype is a singleton in its sample. A much larger clone differs by one base, so this may be a read error. As DNA, the CDR3 is TGCAGTGCCCCCGGACAGACGTCCTACAATGAGCAGTACTTC. Its translation: CSAPGQTSYNEQYF. The chain recombines TRBV20-1 with TRBJ2-7, with a weak D call TRBD1 (6 bases). The germline V gene has CDR1 DFQATT and CDR2 SNEGSKA (reference sequence). This CDR3 spans 14 amino acids. Trimming took 6 bases from V and 7 from J, leaving 22 bases between them.

The chain carries TRBV7-9 and TRBJ2-7; 9 bases are a match to TRBD2. CDR3 length: 15 amino acids. The V gene's germline CDR1 is SEHNR and CDR2 FQNEAQ (reference sequence). V was clipped by 5 bases and J by 6 bases; unmatched bases: 11. This CDR3 reads CASSEGSGSYGEQYF. DNA for the CDR3: TGTGCCAGCAGCGAGGGTAGCGGGAGCTATGGCGAGCAGTACTTC.

This clonotype was seen only a few times. The chain combines TRBV7-3 with TRBJ1-1, with D hard to call. V lost 0 bases, J lost 1 base, and 3 bases lay in between. Germline V gives CDR1 SGHTA, CDR2 FQGTGA. The CDR3 has 13 residues. The CDR3 nucleotides read TGTGCCAGCAGCTTAACTCAGAACACTGAAGCTTTCTTT. Protein sequence: CASSLTQNTEAFF.

This sequence joins TRBV4-1 and TRBJ2-7; 11 positions agree with TRBD2. V gave up 4 bases and J gave up 2 bases; unmatched junction bases: 7. There are 16 residues in the CDR3. Germline CDR1 and CDR2: MGHRA and YSYEKL. Written as DNA, the CDR3 is TGCGCCAGCAGCCGATCGACTAGCGGGGCCCCCTACGAGCAGTACTTC. It encodes CASSRSTSGAPYEQYF.

In its sample, this clonotype was seen a few times. The V call is TRBV30, the J call TRBJ2-1, with D possibly matching TRBD2 (6 bases). Germline V gene lookup returns CDR1 GTSNPN and CDR2 SVGIG (reference sequence). There are 13 residues in the CDR3. V shed 2 bases and J shed 7 bases, with 12 bases lying between them. CDR3 bases: TGTGCCTGGAGTTTGACTAGAGGAAATGAGCAGTTCTTC. It encodes CAWSLTRGNEQFF.

The chain combines TRBV4-1 with TRBJ2-1; D gene ambiguous. The DNA matches TRBJ2-7 better at its end, which makes the J call doubtful. Germline CDR1 reads MGHRA; CDR2 reads YSYEKL. This CDR3 has 16 residues. The CDR3: CASSEAGHHRLDEQYF. Written as DNA, the CDR3 is TGCGCCAGCAGCGAAGCCGGGCACCACCGTCTCGATGAGCAGTACTTC.

This chain uses TRBV5-1 with TRBJ2-1; D is unclear. Germline V gene data show CDR1 as SGHRS and CDR2 as YFSETQ. The CDR3 loop spans 16 amino acids. V was pared by 0 bases and J by 4 bases, with 14 bases between. In DNA form, the CDR3 reads TGCGCCAGCAGCTTGGCGTGGAGTCTACTATACAATGAGCAGTTCTTC. This sequence encodes CASSLAWSLLYNEQFF.

In its sample, this clonotype was seen once. This sequence joins TRBV12-3 or TRBV12-4 and TRBJ2-7, with D perhaps matching TRBD1 (6 bases). This CDR3 comprises 13 residues. The ends were cut back, 6 bases at V and 1 base at J, with 10 bases in the middle. The CDR3 loop is CASRDSPSYEQYF. In nucleotides, the CDR3 is TGTGCCAGCAGGGACAGTCCATCCTACGAGCAGTACTTC.

This clonotype was observed a few times. This chain connects TRBV20-1 to TRBJ1-1, with 11 bases lining up with TRBD1. Germline loops: CDR1 DFQATT, CDR2 SNEGSKA (reference sequence). The CDR3 is 15 residues long. Trimming removed 3 bases from V and 0 bases from J; junction bases left unmatched: 3. This CDR3 reads CSARDRGRLNTEAFF. The CDR3, as DNA: TGCAGTGCTAGGGACAGGGGGCGGTTGAACACTGAAGCTTTCTTT.

The rearrangement uses TRBV29-1 and TRBJ2-4, with D uncertain. The germline V gene encodes CDR1 SQVTM and CDR2 ANQGSEA. Trimming removed 4 bases from V and 0 bases from J, with 13 bases in between. The length of the CDR3 is 15 residues. The CDR3 region has the DNA TGCAGCGTTGCAGACTTAAGGCTAGCCAAAAACATTCAGTACTTC. Protein sequence: CSVADLRLAKNIQYF.

This clonotype has a single count. The chain carries TRBV6-6 and TRBJ2-1, with 14 positions matching TRBD2. Trimming cost V 4 bases and J 12 bases; bases outside gene matches: 5. This CDR3 region has 14 residues. Germline loops: CDR1 MNHNY, CDR2 SVGAGI (reference sequence). The CDR3 DNA is TGTGCCAGCAGTTTTTCGACTAGCGGGGGGGGGCAGTTCTTC. Amino acid sequence: CASSFSTSGGGQFF.

This chain uses TRBV7-9 with TRBJ1-1; D is unresolved. Trimming left V 5 bases short and J 7 bases short, with 11 bases between. Germline V lookup: CDR1 SEHNR, CDR2 FQNEAQ (reference sequence). CDR3 size: 12 residues. DNA of the CDR3: TGTGCCAGCAGCCTAGAAGCAGTTGAAGCTTTCTTT. The encoded protein is CASSLEAVEAFF. The full variable domain, in which reference TRBV7-9 and TRBJ1-1 provide the parts outside the CDR3, is DTGVSQNPRHKITKRGQNVTFRCDPISEHNRLYWYRQTLGQGPEFLTYFQNEAQLEKSRLLSDRFSAERPKGSFSTLEIQRTEQGDSAMYLCASSLEAVEAFFGQGTRLTVV.

The J gene is TRBJ1-2, the V gene TRBV5-6, with 7 bases aligning to TRBD1. The CDR3 runs to 17 residues. V lost 5 bases and J lost 0; bases outside the gene matches: 13. From germline, CDR1 is SGHDT and CDR2 YYEEEE. CDR3 DNA: TGTGCCAGCAGGTACAGGGGACTTGATCCTTCTAACTATGGCTACACCTTC. Protein product: CASRYRGLDPSNYGYTF.

The genes are TRBV6-1 and TRBJ1-1; 9 nucleotides align to TRBD1. Germline values: CDR1 MNHNS, CDR2 SASEGT. The CDR3 extends over 14 amino acids. Trimming took 5 bases from V and 1 from J; bases not matched to a gene: 2. The CDR3 DNA reads TGTGCCAGCAGTACAGGGGGCGGGAACACTGAAGCTTTCTTT. This sequence encodes CASSTGGGNTEAFF.

This chain connects TRBV6-5 to TRBJ2-1; 13 bases map to TRBD2. V was clipped by 5 bases and J by 9 bases; unmatched bases: 7. Germline CDR1 reads MNHEY; CDR2 reads SVGAGI. The CDR3 sequence is 15 residues long. The CDR3 region has the DNA TGTGCCAGCAGTCCCACTAGCGGGAGGGGGGGTGAGCAGTTCTTC. This sequence encodes CASSPTSGRGGEQFF.

The chain is built from TRBV11-2 and TRBJ2-1; TRBD1 aligns across 8 bases. The ends lost 5 bases at V and 4 bases at J; junction bases unmatched: 10. The CDR3 totals 16 residues. Germline V gives CDR1 SGHAT, CDR2 FQNNGV. This CDR3 is CASSTVRGRGYNEQFF. CDR3 nucleotides: TGTGCCAGCAGCACCGTCAGGGGGCGGGGTTACAATGAGCAGTTCTTC.

This clonotype appeared a few times. The V call is TRBV20-1, the J call TRBJ2-7; weak D call: TRBD1 (6 bases). This CDR3 is built from 17 residues. The V and J ends lost 2 bases and 2 bases respectively, with 22 bases between them. The V gene's germline CDR1 is DFQATT and CDR2 SNEGSKA (reference sequence). In DNA form, the CDR3 reads TGCAGTGCTAGAACCCCGACGTCAAACAGGGTGACCTACGAGCAGTACTTC. Protein: CSARTPTSNRVTYEQYF.

V and J are TRBV7-9 and TRBJ1-2; D ambiguous. Trimming left V 6 bases short and J 0 bases short, with 17 bases between. This CDR3 spans 16 amino acids. The germline V gene encodes CDR1 SEHNR and CDR2 FQNEAQ (reference sequence). CDR3 nucleotides: TGTGCCAGCAGTCAGAAAAGGGCAAACCCTAACTATGGCTACACCTTC. This gives the protein CASSQKRANPNYGYTF.